These T cell receptor beta chains were read from a single sample in a study of beta chain features in type 1 diabetes. Profiled with immunoSEQ multiplex PCR; TCRdb holds only in-frame clones, not every one. The data show fewer than 350,000 clones, about 20% seen once. Sequencing was carried out using naive CD4+ T cells from blood. These receptors were obtained from a woman between 18 and 30 years old in good health. Both conserved end residues are part of each CDR3. A D gene is named only where the DNA matches it firmly. Part of the rows lack a size; the others show once, few, many or a class for expanded clones.

clone_size | j_call | cdr3_length | d_call | v_call | cdr3_nt | cdr3_aa
NA | TRBJ1-3 | 15 | TRBD1 | TRBV11-3 | TGTGCCAGCAGCTTCGGGACAGGGGTTGGAAACACCATATATTTT | CASSFGTGVGNTIYF
few | TRBJ2-3 | 16 | TRBD1 | TRBV18 | TGTGCCAGCTCACCACCGGGACAGCGGAATCTTGAGGCGCAGTATTTT | CASSPPGQRNLEAQYF
NA | TRBJ1-5 | 14 | NA | TRBV12-5 | TGTGCTAGTGAGTTGGGGGGACGCAATCAGCCCCAGCATTTT | CASELGGRNQPQHF
NA | TRBJ2-3 | 16 | TRBD1 | TRBV4-2 | TGTGCCAGCAGCCAAGGAGGACAGGGGGTTACAGATACGCAGTATTTT | CASSQGGQGVTDTQYF
NA | TRBJ1-2 | 15 | NA | TRBV9 | TGTGCCAGCAGCGTAGGGGGAACCCTAGCGCATGGCTACACCTTC | CASSVGGTLAHGYTF
NA | TRBJ2-7 | 14 | TRBD1 | TRBV5-1 | TGCGCCAGCAGACCGACAGGGGTGGGGGGCGAGCAGTACTTC | CASRPTGVGGEQYF
NA | TRBJ1-5 | 15 | NA | TRBV5-1 | TGCGCCAGCAGCTTGGGATACGGGGTCAATCAGCCCCAGCATTTT | CASSLGYGVNQPQHF
NA | TRBJ2-5 | 17 | TRBD1 | TRBV5-1 | TGCGCCAGCAGCCCACAAACAGGGGGCGTACGGAAAGAGACCCAGTACTTC | CASSPQTGGVRKETQYF
few | TRBJ1-2 | 13 | NA | TRBV4-1 | TGCGCCAGCAGCCAAGATTGGGAGTATGGCTACACCTTC | CASSQDWEYGYTF
NA | TRBJ2-5 | 12 | NA | TRBV2 | TGTGCCAGCAGGAGGGAGCAAGAGACCCAGTACTTC | CASRREQETQYF
NA | TRBJ1-1 | 14 | NA | TRBV6-1 | TGTGCCAGCAGTGAAGCCGGGGAGGAGGGTGAAGCTTTCTTT | CASSEAGEEGEAFF
NA | TRBJ2-1 | 13 | TRBD1 | TRBV10-3 | TGTGCCACCGGGACAGTAAGCATCAATGAGCAGTTCTTC | CATGTVSINEQFF
NA | TRBJ1-1 | 13 | NA | TRBV15 | TGTGCCGTAATCCCCAGGGTGCCCACTGAAGCTTTCTTT | CAVIPRVPTEAFF
NA | TRBJ2-5 | 14 | TRBD1 | TRBV11-2 | TGTGCCAGCAGCTACAGGACAGGGGGAGAGACCCAGTACTTC | CASSYRTGGETQYF
NA | TRBJ1-1 | 14 | NA | TRBV18 | TGTGCCAGCTCCCCTCAGGGTCCGGGCACTGAAGCTTTCTTT | CASSPQGPGTEAFF
few | TRBJ2-5 | 11 | NA | TRBV2 | TGTGCCAGCAGGACTGAAGAGACCCAGTACTTC | CASRTEETQYF
few | TRBJ1-2 | 14 | NA | TRBV25-1 | TGTGCCAGCAGTCCCTCCGGACAATTGGGGGGCTACACCTTC | CASSPSGQLGGYTF
once | TRBJ2-4 | 19 | TRBD2 | TRBV7-3 | TGTGCCAGCAGCCCCAACGGACTAGCGGGGGGCGGGGGCAAAAACATTCAGTACTTC | CASSPNGLAGGGGKNIQYF
NA | TRBJ1-5 | 13 | NA | TRBV29-1 | TGCAGCGTTGAGGTCGGAGTAAATCAGCCCCAGCATTTT | CSVEVGVNQPQHF
NA | TRBJ1-2 | 14 | TRBD1 | TRBV5-1 | TGCGCCAGCAGCTTGGAGGGGGCAAGCTATGGCTACACCTTC | CASSLEGASYGYTF
NA | TRBJ2-3 | 15 | TRBD1 | TRBV7-9 | TGTGCCAGCAGCCCGGGACAGGGGATCACAGATACGCAGTATTTT | CASSPGQGITDTQYF
NA | TRBJ2-1 | 15 | TRBD2 | TRBV7-2 | TGTGCCAGCAGCGGACTAGCGGGAGGCTACAATGAGCAGTTCTTC | CASSGLAGGYNEQFF
few | TRBJ2-1 | 13 | TRBD1 | TRBV5-1 | TGCGCCAGCAGCTTGGAGGGGGCCCTGGAGCAGTTCTTC | CASSLEGALEQFF
few | TRBJ2-7 | 14 | NA | TRBV5-4 | TGTGCCAGCAGCTCAAAAACTAGTGGGTACGAGCAGTACTTC | CASSSKTSGYEQYF
NA | TRBJ1-1 | 15 | TRBD1 | TRBV5-1 | TGCGCCAGCAGCTTTATCAGGGGGCAGAACACTGAAGCTTTCTTT | CASSFIRGQNTEAFF